Below, 24 T cell receptor beta chains from the same sample are listed, as sequenced in a study of blood T cell repertoires in COVID-19. Profiled with immunoSEQ multiplex PCR; TCRdb holds only in-frame clones, not every one. The sample gives 150,000 to 200,000 clones, roughly three quarters of which show up once; around a sixth is in the top ten. Material: PBMCs or T cells enriched from blood (not recorded which). The receptors were sampled from a woman in her 50s with acute COVID-19.

This clone was counted once. The chain combines TRBV28 with TRBJ1-1, with D possibly TRBD1 on 5 matching bases. Germline assignment: CDR1 MDHEN and CDR2 SYDVKM. The germline V and J ends were trimmed by 4 bases and 1 base, with 19 bases remaining between them. The CDR3 totals 17 residues. CDR3 DNA sequence: TGTGCCAGCAGTTCATCCTTGGGGGGGAAGGGGAACACTGAAGCTTTCTTT. This codes for CASSSSLGGKGNTEAFF.

V is TRBV6-6 and J is TRBJ2-1; 7 bases align to TRBD1. Germline V lookup: CDR1 MNHNY, CDR2 SVGAGI (reference sequence). This CDR3 region has 16 residues. J lost 9 bases, V lost 7 bases, and 18 bases had no gene match. CDR3 in amino acids: CASTSAMTGLPSEQFF. The DNA of the CDR3 is TGTGCCAGCACCTCCGCGATGACAGGGTTGCCGAGTGAGCAGTTCTTC.

V and J are TRBV7-2 and TRBJ1-1; D possibly corresponds to TRBD1 (5 bases). The germline V and J ends were trimmed by 1 base and 5 bases, with 8 bases remaining between them. The CDR3 is made up of 13 amino acids. From germline, CDR1 is SGHTA and CDR2 FQGNSA. DNA for the CDR3: TGTGCCAGCAGCTTAGGGGGCGAGACTGAAGCTTTCTTT. Translated, it gives CASSLGGETEAFF.

The genes are TRBV19 and TRBJ1-2; D remains ambiguous. The V end lost 5 bases, the J end lost 8 bases, and 12 bases lay between the germline ends. The CDR3 consists of 12 residues. The germline gives CDR1 LNHDA, CDR2 SQIVND (reference sequence). The CDR3 region is CASSAEGGGYTF. CDR3 in DNA: TGTGCCAGTAGTGCTGAGGGAGGCGGCTACACCTTC.

The chain uses TRBV6-2 or TRBV6-3 and TRBJ2-7; no reliable D call. Trimming pared 6 bases from V and 2 bases from J, leaving 11 bases between. Germline lookup yields CDR1 MNHEY and CDR2 SVGEGT. This CDR3 is 13 amino acids long. The CDR3 region has the DNA TGTGCCAGCAGCGCCCGAGAGGCCTACGAGCAGTACGTC. Translating gives CASSAREAYEQYV.

The V call is TRBV6-5, the J call TRBJ1-4; D call uncertain. V gave up 2 bases and J gave up 8 bases, with 9 bases separating them. The germline V gene encodes CDR1 MNHEY and CDR2 SVGAGI. The CDR3 loop spans 13 amino acids. Here the CDR3 reads CASSYVRGEKLFF. The CDR3 DNA reads as TGTGCCAGCAGTTACGTCAGAGGCGAAAAACTGTTTTTT.

Many counts were recorded for this clone. The chain uses TRBV7-8 and TRBJ1-5; 7 bases match TRBD1. The CDR3 totals 15 residues. Germline V gene data show CDR1 as SGHVS and CDR2 as FQNEAQ. The ends lost 5 bases at V and 0 bases at J; junction bases unmatched: 4. Here the CDR3 DNA reads TGTGCCAGCAGCCGACAGGGCGATAGCAATCAGCCCCAGCATTTT. Translating gives CASSRQGDSNQPQHF.

The rearrangement joins TRBV28 to TRBJ1-2, with 12 bases matching TRBD1. The CDR3 sequence is 17 residues long. J lost 7 bases, V lost 1 base, and 10 bases had no gene match. Germline assignment: CDR1 MDHEN and CDR2 SYDVKM. The CDR3 loop is CASSLSGTGGRRGGYTF. The CDR3 DNA follows: TGTGCCAGCAGTTTATCCGGGACAGGGGGCAGACGGGGTGGCTACACCTTC.

CDR3 in DNA: TGTGCCAGCAGCCAGAGGGCGGGGGGCTACGAGCAGTACGTC. Its protein product is CASSQRAGGYEQYV. The V and J genes are TRBV4-2 and TRBJ2-7, with 8 positions matching TRBD2. CDR3 length: 14 residues. Trimming at V came to 3 bases and at J to 3 bases, leaving 4 bases not matched to a gene. Germline V gene sequence: CDR1 LGHNA, CDR2 YNFKEQ.

The chain couples TRBV7-9 to TRBJ1-2; D ambiguous. This CDR3 is 15 amino acids long. V was trimmed by 6 bases and J by 5 bases, leaving 19 bases between them. CDR1 SEHNR and CDR2 FQNEAQ come from the germline V gene (reference sequence). The CDR3 DNA follows: TGTGCCAGCAGTCCCCCGGGCACCTCGGGATATGGCTACACCTTC. Its protein product is CASSPPGTSGYGYTF.

This chain links TRBV7-6 with TRBJ2-6; D gene ambiguous. The V end was cut by 5 bases, the J end by 1 base, with 6 bases between. The CDR3 is made up of 14 amino acids. Per the germline V gene, CDR1 is SGHVS and CDR2 is FNYEAQ. The CDR3 spells CASSPGSGANVLTF. The CDR3 DNA follows: TGTGCCAGCAGCCCCGGTTCTGGGGCCAACGTCCTGACTTTC.

The chain carries TRBV6-5 and TRBJ1-1, with D tentatively TRBD1 (5 bases). V was pared by 5 bases and J by 4 bases, with 11 bases between. In germline, CDR1 is MNHEY, CDR2 SVGAGI. There are 13 residues in the CDR3. The CDR3 DNA sequence: TGTGCCAGCAGTCCGAACCAGGGCACTGAAGCTTTCTTT. Protein product: CASSPNQGTEAFF.

This clone has only a few counts. V usage is TRBV7-8 and J usage is TRBJ1-3; no clear D gene. The CDR3 runs 15 residues. Trimming pared 2 bases from V and 5 bases from J, leaving 13 bases between. Per the germline V gene, CDR1 is SGHVS and CDR2 is FQNEAQ. Written as DNA, the CDR3 is TGTGCCAGCAGCTTACCCCGAGCAGGTCGAAACACCATATATTTT. Translating it yields CASSLPRAGRNTIYF.

The rearrangement joins TRBV28 to TRBJ1-2; no firm D call. Germline V CDR1 and CDR2: MDHEN, SYDVKM. The CDR3 spans 12 residues. V was clipped by 6 bases and J by 2 bases, with 7 bases between them. The CDR3 DNA is TGTGCCAGCAGCCTAGCCAACTATGGCTACACCTTC. It codes for CASSLANYGYTF.

CDR3 in DNA: TGTGCCAGCAGCCAAGACAGGGGGTCTGGAAACACCATATATTTT. As protein: CASSQDRGSGNTIYF. This sequence joins TRBV3-1 (or the pseudogene TRBV3-2) and TRBJ1-3, with 7 bases lining up with TRBD1. With 0 bases clipped from V and 1 base from J, the junction kept 0 bases outside the gene matches. Germline V CDR1 and CDR2: LGHDT, YNNKEL (reference sequence). The CDR3 is 15 residues long.

This sequence joins TRBV6-5 and TRBJ1-3, with unresolved D. Trimming removed 5 bases from V and 0 bases from J, with 8 bases in between. There are 14 residues in the CDR3. Germline CDR1 is MNHEY and CDR2 is SVGAGI. CDR3 sequence: CASSPVHSGNTIYF. CDR3 in DNA: TGTGCCAGCAGTCCGGTTCACTCTGGAAACACCATATATTTT.

The rearrangement uses TRBV10-3 and TRBJ1-2; 10 bases line up with TRBD1. Germline CDR1 and CDR2: ENHRY and SYGVKD. Unmatched junction bases numbered 3, after V lost 5 bases and J lost 6 bases. There are 13 residues in the CDR3. Here the CDR3 reads CAISQGQGNGYTF. DNA of the CDR3: TGTGCCATCAGTCAGGGACAGGGGAATGGCTACACCTTC.

The J gene is TRBJ1-5, the V gene TRBV5-1; D is uncertain. The V end lost 5 bases, the J end lost 5 bases, and 8 bases lay between the germline ends. This CDR3 spans 12 amino acids. CDR1 is SGHRS, CDR2 YFSETQ, per germline. CDR3 nucleotides: TGCGCCAGCAGGGAGGGCGATCAGCCCCAGCATTTT. Translating it yields CASREGDQPQHF.

V gene TRBV28 combines with J gene TRBJ1-5; D is ambiguous. V was shortened by 2 bases and J by 0 bases, with 11 bases between the two germline ends. CDR3 length: 16 amino acids. Per the germline V gene, CDR1 is MDHEN and CDR2 is SYDVKM. CDR3: CASSLGLRGSNQPQHF. CDR3 sequence (DNA): TGTGCCAGCAGTTTAGGTTTGCGGGGTAGCAATCAGCCCCAGCATTTT.

V usage is TRBV2 and J usage is TRBJ1-5, with no clear D. Between the trimmed V and J ends, which lost 5 bases and 0 bases, there was a span of 8 bases. CDR1 SNHLY and CDR2 FYNNEI come from the germline V gene. CDR3 length: 14 residues. The DNA for the CDR3 is TGTGCCAGCAGTACCCACAGTAGCAATCAGCCCCAGCATTTT. Translation gives CASSTHSSNQPQHF.

The chain recombines TRBV29-1 with TRBJ1-4; D perhaps matches TRBD1 (6 bases). The CDR3 extends over 15 amino acids. The germline gives CDR1 SQVTM, CDR2 ANQGSEA. With 4 bases removed from V and 8 bases from J, the gap between germline ends came to 20 bases. The CDR3 spells CSVASPGGLGEKLFF. The CDR3 DNA is TGCAGCGTTGCATCCCCCGGGGGGCTGGGGGAAAAACTGTTTTTT.

V gene TRBV6-5 combines with J gene TRBJ1-1, with a possible D match to TRBD1 (6 bases). The germline V gene has CDR1 MNHEY and CDR2 SVGAGI. CDR3 size: 14 residues. Trimming stripped 6 bases from V and 0 bases from J, with 11 bases between. This chain's CDR3 is CASSPKGVNTEAFF. CDR3 coding DNA: TGTGCCAGCAGCCCAAAGGGGGTGAACACTGAAGCTTTCTTT.

The V gene is TRBV27, the J gene TRBJ1-2; tentatively, D is TRBD1 (6 bases). CDR1 and CDR2 from the germline V gene are MNHEY and SMNVEV (reference sequence). The V end was cut by 4 bases, the J end by 2 bases, with 11 bases between. CDR3 length: 14 amino acids. CDR3 region: CASSSRTENYGYTF. The CDR3, as DNA: TGTGCCAGCAGTTCTCGGACAGAGAACTATGGCTACACCTTC.

In DNA, the CDR3 is TGTGCCAGTAGTAGGGACAGGGGGCAAGGTTCACCCCTCCACTTT. Translated: CASSRDRGQGSPLHF. The gene calls are TRBV19 and TRBJ1-6; 12 bases align to TRBD1. This CDR3 has 15 residues. Germline CDR1 reads LNHDA; CDR2 reads SQIVND (reference sequence). V lost 4 bases, J lost 9 bases, and 4 bases stayed unmatched.